The present T cell receptor beta chain was sequenced within a study of CDR3 diversity in severe acne. MiXCR, applied by TCRdb to the PCR reads, yields one record per CDR3 protein. This table has around 100,000 distinct CDR3 sequences, about half appearing once. Germline CDR1 SGHDN, CDR2 FVKESK. The CDR3 spans 15 residues. J lost 3 bases, V lost 4 bases, and 6 bases had no gene match. The TCR originated in a male donor with acne. The chain is built from TRBV14 and TRBJ1-3, with 7 bases fitting TRBD1. The sequenced sample was blood. CDR3 sequence reads: CASSPEGGGGNTIYF. For the CDR3, the DNA is TGTGCCAGCAGCCCCGAAGGGGGCGGTGGAAACACCATATATTTT.